These 12 T cell receptor beta chains were all obtained from the same sample, sequenced in a study of vaccination and CD4 T cells after COVID-19. Their target antigens are unknown. An Oncomine TCR Beta short-read assay was used to sequence the DNA from cultured CD4+ T cells. TCRdb reanalysed the PCR reads using MiXCR and keeps one entry per CDR3 protein. The table lists tens of thousands of distinct CDR3 sequences, approximately 70% of them singletons. Noted treatment: approximately 9-day PBMC culture with coronavirus spike peptide pools or control peptides (ViraFEST assay). Material: CD4+ T cells from blood, cultured in vitro. The receptor source for this set is a human donor who had recovered from COVID-19.

The chain carries TRBV10-3 and TRBJ1-1; unclear D gene. V was cut by 0 bases and J by 5 bases, with 10 bases left in between. CDR1 ENHRY and CDR2 SYGVKD come from the germline V gene. The CDR3 covers 14 residues. CDR3 nucleotides: TGTGCCATCAGTGAGTCACTGACCAGAACTGAAGCTTTCTTT. Encoded protein: CAISESLTRTEAFF.

This clonotype turned up a few times. V gene TRBV19 combines with J gene TRBJ1-1, with D uncertain. Germline CDR1 reads LNHDA; CDR2 reads SQIVND (reference sequence). The ends were cut back, 5 bases at V and 1 base at J, with 8 bases in the middle. The CDR3 has 13 residues. The CDR3 here is CASSPPTNTEAFF. CDR3 DNA sequence: TGTGCCAGTAGTCCCCCAACGAACACTGAAGCTTTCTTT.

The chain links TRBV25-1 to TRBJ2-5, with D unresolved. This CDR3 contains 13 residues. Trimming removed 3 bases from V and 2 bases from J, with 7 bases in between. The germline gives CDR1 MGHDK, CDR2 SYGVNS. The CDR3 DNA follows: TGTGCCAGCAGTGACTACTCGCAAGAGACCCAGTACTTC. Translated, it gives CASSDYSQETQYF.

The chain joins TRBV12-3 or TRBV12-4 to TRBJ2-2, with TRBD1 identical over 10 bases. Unmatched junction bases numbered 5, after V lost 6 bases and J lost 4 bases. This CDR3 is built from 15 residues. In DNA form, the CDR3 reads TGTGCCAGCAGCCGAGGACAGGGGGGCACCGGGGAGCTGTTTTTT. Residues: CASSRGQGGTGELFF.

The V call is TRBV12-3 or TRBV12-4, the J call TRBJ1-5; TRBD1 might be the D (5 bases). Trimming stripped 6 bases from V and 11 bases from J, with 14 bases between. The CDR3 loop spans 12 amino acids. CDR3 in amino acids: CASSLRQTAQHF. CDR3 nucleotide sequence: TGTGCCAGCAGCCTCAGACAGACGGCCCAGCATTTT.

This rearrangement joins TRBV20-1 to TRBJ2-5; 10 nucleotides align to TRBD2. CDR1 and CDR2 from the germline V gene are DFQATT and SNEGSKA (reference sequence). The CDR3 is 15 amino acids. Trimming at V came to 1 base and at J to 5 bases, leaving 7 bases not matched to a gene. CDR3 sequence: CSARVAAGGWETQYF. CDR3 DNA: TGCAGTGCTAGAGTGGCAGCGGGGGGGTGGGAGACCCAGTACTTC.

The V gene is TRBV20-1, the J gene TRBJ2-5; 11 nucleotides line up with TRBD1. Trimming at V came to 3 bases and at J to 1 base, leaving 4 bases not matched to a gene. This CDR3 comprises 15 residues. Germline V gene sequence: CDR1 DFQATT, CDR2 SNEGSKA (reference sequence). The CDR3 DNA follows: TGCAGTGCTAGGAGAGGACAGGGGGCCCAAGAGACCCAGTACTTC. Its translation: CSARRGQGAQETQYF.

This clonotype was seen more than once but under ten times. This sequence joins TRBV20-1 and TRBJ1-2, with D unresolved. The CDR3 length is 13 residues. Per the germline V gene, CDR1 is DFQATT and CDR2 is SNEGSKA (reference sequence). V shed 0 bases and J shed 4 bases, with 9 bases lying between them. Here the CDR3 DNA reads TGCAGTGCTAGAGAAGACGAGGGCTATGGCTACACCTTC. It yields the protein CSAREDEGYGYTF.

The chain links TRBV27 to TRBJ1-5, with D hard to call. Between the trimmed V and J ends, which lost 3 bases and 0 bases, there was a span of 9 bases. The length of the CDR3 is 15 residues. The germline gives CDR1 MNHEY, CDR2 SMNVEV (reference sequence). The CDR3 here is CASSFKGSSNQPQHF. Written as DNA, the CDR3 is TGTGCCAGCAGTTTCAAGGGCAGTAGCAATCAGCCCCAGCATTTT.

This rearrangement joins TRBV6-2 or TRBV6-3 to TRBJ2-1, with D unclear. Germline V CDR1 and CDR2: MNHEY, SVGEGT. The CDR3 length is 13 residues. With 2 bases removed from V and 8 bases from J, the gap between germline ends came to 10 bases. For the CDR3, the DNA is TGTGCCAGCAGTTACGGTGGTAGCTATGAGCAGTTCTTC. Encoded protein: CASSYGGSYEQFF.

The V gene is TRBV20-1, the J gene TRBJ2-1; 9 bases agree with TRBD1. The CDR3 extends over 14 amino acids. V lost 5 bases and J lost 9; bases outside the gene matches: 11. Looked up from germline, CDR1 is DFQATT and CDR2 is SNEGSKA (reference sequence). The CDR3 is CSAHDRGTPREQFF. As DNA, the CDR3 is TGCAGTGCTCACGACAGGGGGACCCCCCGTGAGCAGTTCTTC.

This clonotype has more than one count but fewer than ten. The chain has TRBV7-9 and TRBJ1-1; 7 bases fit TRBD1. Trimming at V came to 3 bases and at J to 6 bases, leaving 4 bases not matched to a gene. Germline assignment: CDR1 SEHNR and CDR2 FQNEAQ (reference sequence). This CDR3 is built from 13 residues. The CDR3 sequence is CASSLTGIAEAFF. The CDR3 nucleotides read TGTGCCAGCAGCTTGACAGGGATCGCTGAAGCTTTCTTT.